What follows is one TCR beta chain and its context. Its antigen is not yet known. There are no base qualities to consult, and no much larger clone falls within one base. These data belong to a study of T cells after yellow fever vaccination (dated by TCRdb to about 2019). Turning to the overall study: The SMART-Seq v4 Ultra Low Input RNA kit was used to prepare libraries from fractions with low cell numbers. Bulk TCR alpha and beta repertoires were sequenced longitudinally to track T-cell clones before and after primary and booster YFV17D yellow fever vaccination. Two healthy male donors, one aged 18 to 30 and one aged 30 to 40 years, were included in the cohort. Blood was drawn at multiple timepoints before and after primary and secondary immunization, with bulk PBMC replicates and cell subsets isolated. On the study overall, not on this receptor specifically: A small fraction of clonotypes appeared in both the CD4 and CD8 compartments, likely as a result of convergent recombination. Most clones expanded after primary vaccination were re-detected after the booster (almost 98% of CD4 and around nine tenths of CD8), suggesting broad memory maintenance. Computational filtering was needed because FACS-sorted repertoires could contain abundant contaminating clonotypes from the bulk population. Only a couple of donors were included in the study, so the extent to which the findings can be generalized is limited. Compared with the primary T-cell response, the secondary T-cell response was faster but weaker, reaching its peak on day 5 rather than on day 15.

The sample's treatment or condition, from its label and the paper: live attenuated yellow fever vaccine strain. A standard Ficoll-Paque protocol was used to isolate PBMCs from peripheral blood. Dynabeads CD4 and CD8 positive selection kits were used to isolate the CD4 and CD8 T-cell fractions. TriZol was used to extract RNA from bulk PBMCs, from CD4 and CD8 fractions, and from dextramer-positive and dextramer-negative fractions. The listed sequencing device is Illumina NovaSeq 6000. Synthesis of TCR cDNA relied on 5'RACE template switching, a step that introduced a universal primer site along with unique molecular identifiers. Priming for cDNA synthesis came from both the TCR alpha and TCR beta constant segments. Two PCR steps were used to amplify libraries, with sample barcodes and sequencing adapters being added in the second step. Sequencing of libraries was performed on Illumina HiSeq 2500 (2x100 bp) or NovaSeq (2x150 bp). In the paper's pipeline: Demultiplexing of reads and collapsing into UMI consensus sequences were performed with MIGEC, and V(D)J alignment was carried out with MiXCR. Clonotypes responding to the vaccine were identified with edgeR on replicate PBMC samples, with the criteria of FDR below 0.01 and a log2 fold change above 5 up to day 15. Each bulk clonotype received a CD4 or CD8 identity based on whether the sequenced CD4 or CD8 repertoire contained that clonotype at higher abundance. TCRdb reanalyzed the raw reads on its own, using fastp at Q25 for trimming and MiXCR for clone calling, and kept in-frame beta chains. Entries are consolidated by CDR3 protein sequence, retaining the most common genes and DNA. TCRdb's processing, not the authors', yielded these V and J calls. The sample yields some 290,000 distinct CDR3 sequences; around 11% were counted once. The top ten clonotypes cover 3% to 4% of the sample.

The material sequenced was CD4+ T cells sorted from PBMCs, taken 45 days after the yellow fever booster vaccination. The TCR sequence derives from a man between 18 and 29 years old who received the YFV17D yellow fever vaccine.

In nucleotide form, the sequence is TGTGCCAGCAAAGGAGGAGGGGCGGGGGAAGAGACCCAGTACTTC. Translation gives CASKGGGAGEETQYF. The chain was built from TRBV6-5 and TRBJ2-5, with 7 central nucleotides matching TRBD2. Taken from cysteine to phenylalanine, the CDR3 has 15 residues. Kept here is only the CDR3 DNA, which spans 45 bases and is read in frame from base 1. CDR1 and CDR2, looked up from the germline V gene, are MNHEY and SVGAGI. Compared with germline, V lacks 7 bases and J lacks 3 bases; bases without a gene match: 11.